The 13 T cell receptor beta chains presented below share a single source sample, sequenced in a study. TCRdb re-derived calls from the RT-PCR reads in MiXCR, one entry per CDR3 protein. The sample has hundreds of thousands of distinct CDR3 sequences, more than 13% seen once. The sample was memory CD4+ T cells from blood. The receptors were sampled from a female donor in good health, serving as a healthy control.

Only a few counts were recorded for this clonotype. The rearrangement uses TRBV7-8 and TRBJ2-7, with a possible D match to TRBD1 (6 bases). This CDR3 has 14 residues. Trimming removed 5 bases at V and 0 bases at J, with 11 bases between. Per the germline V gene, CDR1 is SGHVS and CDR2 is FQNEAQ. The DNA for the CDR3 is TGTGCCAGCAGCATTCGGGACACCTCCTACGAGCAGTACTTC. Protein sequence: CASSIRDTSYEQYF.

This clonotype was observed a few times. V gene TRBV5-1 combines with J gene TRBJ1-3, with a tentative D call TRBD1 (6 bases). Germline CDR1 SGHRS, CDR2 YFSETQ. Trimming took off 3 bases at V and 0 bases at J, with 13 bases between the two ends. The CDR3 totals 16 residues. CDR3 DNA: TGCGCCAGCAGCTCTACAGGGATGAACTCTGGAAACACCATATATTTT. Its protein is CASSSTGMNSGNTIYF.

This chain links TRBV4-3 with TRBJ2-7, with D tentatively TRBD2 (5 bases). The CDR3 loop spans 18 amino acids. The V and J ends lost 2 bases and 2 bases respectively, with 22 bases between them. In germline, CDR1 is LGHNA, CDR2 YSLEER. CDR3: CASSQLHYPGTDPYEQYF. The CDR3 DNA sequence: TGCGCCAGCAGCCAACTGCACTATCCGGGAACGGACCCCTACGAGCAGTACTTC.

The CDR3 loop reads CSAGVAGIDTQYF. The CDR3 DNA reads TGCAGTGCTGGGGTAGCGGGCATAGATACGCAGTATTTT. The chain couples TRBV20-1 to TRBJ2-3, with 7 bases fitting TRBD2. The junction had 7 bases not matched to a gene; V was cut back by 5 bases and J by 5 bases. There are 13 residues in the CDR3. CDR1 DFQATT and CDR2 SNEGSKA come from the germline V gene (reference sequence).

This clonotype came up many times. V gene TRBV7-9 combines with J gene TRBJ2-5; 9 nucleotides line up with TRBD2. Germline V gene lookup returns CDR1 SEHNR and CDR2 FQNEAQ (reference sequence). J was trimmed by 5 bases and V by 5 bases; bases with no gene match: 9. CDR3 length: 15 residues. CDR3 coding DNA: TGTGCCAGCAGCCCCAGCGGGGGGCCGGGGGAGACCCAGTACTTC. Its translation: CASSPSGGPGETQYF.

This clonotype was seen at least ten times. The CDR3 bases are TGCAGTGCTAGAGAGGTATATCAGCCCCAGCATTTT. It specifies CSAREVYQPQHF. J is TRBJ1-5 and V is TRBV20-1; no clear D. Germline lookup yields CDR1 DFQATT and CDR2 SNEGSKA (reference sequence). There are 12 residues in the CDR3. Trimming took off 0 bases at V and 5 bases at J, with 5 bases between the two ends.

This clonotype was observed many times. The chain has TRBV27 and TRBJ1-2; D gene unclear. V was clipped by 6 bases and J by 0 bases, with 2 bases between them. Germline V lookup: CDR1 MNHEY, CDR2 SMNVEV (reference sequence). CDR3 length: 11 residues. This CDR3 reads CASRSNYGYTF. Here the CDR3 DNA reads TGTGCCAGCAGATCTAACTATGGCTACACCTTC.

The J gene is TRBJ1-6, the V gene TRBV5-1; D perhaps matches TRBD1 (5 bases). There are 15 residues in the CDR3. The germline gives CDR1 SGHRS, CDR2 YFSETQ. Trimming shortened V by 0 bases and J by 5 bases, and 9 bases separated the two germline ends. The CDR3 loop is CASSLGVTDNSPLHF. In DNA, the CDR3 is TGCGCCAGCAGCTTGGGAGTGACAGATAATTCACCCCTCCACTTT.

V gene TRBV10-3 combines with J gene TRBJ1-5; the D gene is possibly TRBD1 (6 bases). There are 13 residues in the CDR3. With 4 bases removed from V and 5 bases from J, the gap between germline ends came to 9 bases. Per the germline V gene, CDR1 is ENHRY and CDR2 is SYGVKD. This chain's CDR3 is CAISGRGDQPQHF. The CDR3 nucleotides read TGTGCCATCAGTGGCAGGGGAGATCAGCCCCAGCATTTT.

Ten or more counts support this clonotype. The chain employs TRBV20-1 and TRBJ2-5; D is uncertain. CDR3 size: 10 residues. Per the germline V gene, CDR1 is DFQATT and CDR2 is SNEGSKA (reference sequence). Trimming cost V 5 bases and J 5 bases, with 6 bases left between them. CDR3: CSASSETQYF. The DNA of the CDR3 is TGCAGTGCTTCCTCGGAGACCCAGTACTTC.

CDR3 sequence reads: CASSLVGGPGTEAFF. The CDR3, as DNA: TGTGCCAGCAGCTTAGTCGGCGGGCCGGGCACTGAAGCTTTCTTT. The chain has TRBV11-2 and TRBJ1-1; D call uncertain. Germline values: CDR1 SGHAT, CDR2 FQNNGV. CDR3 length: 15 residues. The V gene lost 1 base and the J gene lost 4 bases, with 13 bases spanning the gap.

This clonotype was seen at least ten times. The genes are TRBV5-1 and TRBJ2-7; D may be TRBD2 (5 bases). CDR1 and CDR2 (germline): SGHRS, YFSETQ. The CDR3 covers 16 residues. V gave up 0 bases and J gave up 4 bases, with 17 bases separating them. The CDR3 DNA sequence: TGCGCCAGCAGCTTGGGTTCCAGCGGTATTAATTACGAGCAGTACTTC. Amino acid sequence: CASSLGSSGINYEQYF.

The chain couples TRBV20-1 to TRBJ1-5; D call uncertain. The germline CDR1 and CDR2 sequences are DFQATT and SNEGSKA (reference sequence). V was cut by 0 bases and J by 3 bases, with 6 bases left in between. The CDR3 is made up of 13 amino acids. This CDR3 reads CSARDPTNQPQHF. In nucleotides, the CDR3 is TGCAGTGCTAGAGATCCGACCAATCAGCCCCAGCATTTT.